These T cell receptor beta chains were read from a single sample in a study of PD-L1 blockade in urothelial cancer. The method was immunoSEQ multiplex PCR; TCRdb's version includes in-frame clones alone and lacks a portion of them. The sample shows tens of thousands of clones, about 86% of them seen only once. Here the sequenced sample was PBMCs, taken around atezolizumab (anti-PD-L1) treatment. Receptors were obtained from a man between 60 and 70 years old with urothelial cancer. Each CDR3 is given with its conserved first and last residue.

V gene	J gene	CDR3 length	CDR3 protein
TRBV4-1	TRBJ1-2	14	CASSQIQGKGGYTF
TRBV11-2	TRBJ1-4	14	CASRRGTANEKLFF
TRBV9	TRBJ2-5	14	CASSAEPGLPTQYF
TRBV18	TRBJ2-6	18	CASSPVGTGGPGANVLTF
TRBV6-6	TRBJ1-6	15	CASKLPGTGQGGLHF
TRBV7-8	TRBJ2-2	16	CASSLAPRASTGELFF
TRBV27	TRBJ2-3	14	CASSLAGTRNTQYF
TRBV7-9	TRBJ1-2	14	CASSLARGPYGYTF
TRBV5-1	TRBJ2-2	15	CASSLASGNTGELFF
TRBV30	TRBJ2-1	13	CAWNGGAVGEQFF
TRBV5-1	TRBJ2-5	12	CASSLTRETQYF
TRBV5-1	TRBJ2-7	13	CASSLRQGYEQYF
TRBV30	TRBJ1-3	15	CAWRVGQRSGNTIYF
TRBV6-5	TRBJ1-4	13	CASSGTANEKLFF
TRBV19	TRBJ1-2	15	CASSPQPLPGYGYTF
TRBV27	TRBJ1-2	14	CASSSRTGLLGYTF
TRBV13	TRBJ1-6	14	CASSRKEVDSPLHF
TRBV29-1	TRBJ1-1	15	CSVEPAGSDYTEAFF
TRBV7-9	TRBJ1-3	15	CASSSGESLGNTIYF
TRBV5-3	TRBJ2-2	15	CARSLKGARTGELFF
TRBV11-3	TRBJ1-2	14	CASSLDAGSGGYTF
TRBV30	TRBJ2-5	15	CAWSNGGGPGETQYF